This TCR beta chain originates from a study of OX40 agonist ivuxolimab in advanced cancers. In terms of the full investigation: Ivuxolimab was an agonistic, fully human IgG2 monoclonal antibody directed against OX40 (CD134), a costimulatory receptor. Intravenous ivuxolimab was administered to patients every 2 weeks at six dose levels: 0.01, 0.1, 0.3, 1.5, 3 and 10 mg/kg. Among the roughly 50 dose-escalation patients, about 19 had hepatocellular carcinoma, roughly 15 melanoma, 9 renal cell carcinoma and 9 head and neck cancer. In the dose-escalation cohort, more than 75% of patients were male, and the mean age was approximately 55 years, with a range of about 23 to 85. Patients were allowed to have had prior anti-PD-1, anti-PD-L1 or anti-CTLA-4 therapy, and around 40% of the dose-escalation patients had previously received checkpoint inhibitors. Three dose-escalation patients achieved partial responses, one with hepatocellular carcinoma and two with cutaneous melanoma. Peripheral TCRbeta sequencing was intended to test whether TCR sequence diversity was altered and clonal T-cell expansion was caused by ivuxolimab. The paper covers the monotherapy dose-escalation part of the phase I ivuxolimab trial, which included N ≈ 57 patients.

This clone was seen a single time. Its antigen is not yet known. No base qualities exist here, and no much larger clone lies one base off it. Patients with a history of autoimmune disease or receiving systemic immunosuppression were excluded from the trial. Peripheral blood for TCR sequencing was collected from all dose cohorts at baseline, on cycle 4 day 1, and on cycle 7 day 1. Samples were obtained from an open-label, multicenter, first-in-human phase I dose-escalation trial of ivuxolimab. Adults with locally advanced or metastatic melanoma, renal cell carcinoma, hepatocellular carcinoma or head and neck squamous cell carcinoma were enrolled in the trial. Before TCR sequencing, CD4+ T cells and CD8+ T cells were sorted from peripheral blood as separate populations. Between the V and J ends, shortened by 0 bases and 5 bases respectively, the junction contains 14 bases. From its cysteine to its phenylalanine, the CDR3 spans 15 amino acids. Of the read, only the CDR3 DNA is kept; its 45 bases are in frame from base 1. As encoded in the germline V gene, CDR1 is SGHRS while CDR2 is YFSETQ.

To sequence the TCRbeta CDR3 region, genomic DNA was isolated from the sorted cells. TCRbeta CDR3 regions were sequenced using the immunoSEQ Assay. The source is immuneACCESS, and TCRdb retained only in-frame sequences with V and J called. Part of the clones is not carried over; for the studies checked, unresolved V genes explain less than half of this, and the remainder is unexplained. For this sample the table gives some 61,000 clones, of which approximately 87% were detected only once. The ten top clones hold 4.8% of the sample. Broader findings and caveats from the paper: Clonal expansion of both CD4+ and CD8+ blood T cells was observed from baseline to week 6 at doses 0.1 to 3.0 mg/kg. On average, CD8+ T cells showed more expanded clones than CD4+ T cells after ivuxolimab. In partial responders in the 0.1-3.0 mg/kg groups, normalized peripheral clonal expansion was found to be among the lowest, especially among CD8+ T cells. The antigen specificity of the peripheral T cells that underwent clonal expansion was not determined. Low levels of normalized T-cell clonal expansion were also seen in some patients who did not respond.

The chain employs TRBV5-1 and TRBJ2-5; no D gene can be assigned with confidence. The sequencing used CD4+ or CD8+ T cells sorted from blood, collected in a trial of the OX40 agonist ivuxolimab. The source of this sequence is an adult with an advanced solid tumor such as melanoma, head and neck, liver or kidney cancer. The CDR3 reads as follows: CASSLVPSDGETQYF. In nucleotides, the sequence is TGCGCCAGCAGCTTGGTTCCATCCGATGGGGAGACCCAGTACTTC.